Given below is one T cell receptor (beta chain) in context. The data stem from a study of blood T cell repertoires in COVID-19. Sequenced by immunoSEQ multiplex PCR; TCRdb stores in-frame clones only, minus some. The data hold approximately 670,000 clones, with approximately 90% observed a single time. The sequencing sample was made of peripheral blood. The receptor's source is a young woman with acute or convalescent COVID-19.

In DNA, the CDR3 is TGCGCCAGCAGCCAAGATGGTGCCATGAGATTCTACGAGCAGTACTTC. This gives the protein CASSQDGAMRFYEQYF. The V and J genes are TRBV4-1 and TRBJ2-7; D is uncertain. Germline V CDR1 and CDR2: MGHRA, YSYEKL. The length of the CDR3 is 16 residues. Trimming removed 0 bases at V and 3 bases at J, with 15 bases between.